The subject of this entry is one T cell receptor beta chain. The sample originates from a study of T cell responses to AZD1222 COVID-19 vaccine. TCRdb's copy holds only in-frame clones and misses some; the assay was immunoSEQ multiplex PCR. Counted here are 200,000 or so clones, around 86% occurring once; the ten biggest clones make up under 3.5%. V lost 1 base to trimming and J lost 4 bases, with 9 bases between them. CDR3 size: 14 residues. Germline loops: CDR1 SGHTA, CDR2 FQGNSA. The material sequenced was peripheral blood, taken on day 0 of MenACWY control vaccination. V and J are TRBV7-2 and TRBJ2-3, with D hard to call. This clonotype originated in an adult in good health. CDR3 loop: CASSLESFADTQYF. CDR3 DNA: TGTGCCAGCAGCTTAGAGAGTTTTGCAGATACGCAGTATTTT.